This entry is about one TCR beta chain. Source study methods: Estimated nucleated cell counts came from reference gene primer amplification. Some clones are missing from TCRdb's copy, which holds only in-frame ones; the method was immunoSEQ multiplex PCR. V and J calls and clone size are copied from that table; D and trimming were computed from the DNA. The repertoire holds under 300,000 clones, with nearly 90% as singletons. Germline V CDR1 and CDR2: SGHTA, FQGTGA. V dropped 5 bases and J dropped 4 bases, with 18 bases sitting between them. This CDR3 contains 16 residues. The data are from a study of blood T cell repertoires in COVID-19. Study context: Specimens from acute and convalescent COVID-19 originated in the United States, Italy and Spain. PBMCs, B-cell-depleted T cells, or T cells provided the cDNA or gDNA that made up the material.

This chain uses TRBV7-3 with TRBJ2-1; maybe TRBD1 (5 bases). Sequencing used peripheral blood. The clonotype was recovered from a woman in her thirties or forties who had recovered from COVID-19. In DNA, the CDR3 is TGTGCCAGCAGCCTTGAGCAGGGTAATGGGTACAATGAGCAGTTCTTC. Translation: CASSLEQGNGYNEQFF.